One sample yielded the 27 T cell receptor beta chains listed below, sequenced in a study of T cells in Graves' hyperthyroidism and ophthalmopathy. Amplified TCR beta CDR3 regions came from RNA transcripts. A set of HTBI primers served as the primers for a first-round RT-PCR of the TCR CDR3. Using its own MiXCR run on the multiplex PCR reads, TCRdb lists one record per CDR3 protein. Altogether hundreds of thousands of distinct CDR3 sequences are present, roughly 15% being singletons, with the ten largest covering around 4%. The source material was blood. The source is a woman in her forties with Graves' ophthalmopathy.

This clonotype was seen ten or more times. CDR3 DNA: TGTGCCAGTAGTCCCACAGGGGAGAACACTGAAGCTTTCTTT. It translates to CASSPTGENTEAFF. The chain combines TRBV18 with TRBJ1-1; 7 bases are shared with TRBD1. The CDR3 is made up of 14 amino acids. Trimming removed 9 bases from V and 1 base from J; junction bases left unmatched: 8. From germline, CDR1 is KGHSH and CDR2 LQKENI.

At least ten counts were recorded for this clonotype. The rearrangement uses TRBV19 and TRBJ2-7; possible D gene TRBD2, 5 bases. Germline CDR1 is LNHDA and CDR2 is SQIVND (reference sequence). V was trimmed by 10 bases and J by 0 bases, leaving 13 bases between them. The CDR3 loop spans 13 amino acids. The CDR3 region is CATSDGVSYEQYF. The CDR3 DNA sequence: TGTGCCACTTCGGACGGGGTCTCCTACGAGCAGTACTTC.

Ten or more counts support this clonotype. V usage is TRBV29-1 and J usage is TRBJ2-7, with TRBD2 matching 10 bases. From germline, CDR1 is SQVTM and CDR2 ANQGSEA. The V segment lost 5 bases and the J segment 3 bases; nucleotides outside the gene matches: 4. The CDR3 consists of 13 residues. The CDR3 DNA reads as TGCAGCGTTCACGGGACTAGCGACTACGAGCAGTACTTC. This codes for CSVHGTSDYEQYF.

The table lists this clonotype with many counts. J is TRBJ2-7 and V is TRBV29-1; TRBD2 agrees at 7 bases. The V segment lost 4 bases and the J segment 5 bases; nucleotides outside the gene matches: 8. Germline V gene sequence: CDR1 SQVTM, CDR2 ANQGSEA. This CDR3 has 13 amino acids. CDR3: CSVGRREKDEQYF. DNA of the CDR3: TGCAGCGTTGGGAGGCGGGAGAAAGACGAGCAGTACTTC.

The chain uses TRBV12-3 or TRBV12-4 and TRBJ2-5, with D unclear. The CDR3 consists of 13 residues. The V and J ends lost 7 bases and 0 bases respectively, with 9 bases between them. The CDR3 spells CASTALYQETQYF. The CDR3 nucleotides read TGTGCCAGCACTGCGCTGTACCAAGAGACCCAGTACTTC.

This clonotype came up many times. The V call is TRBV28, the J call TRBJ1-5; the match to TRBD1 covers 7 bases. CDR3 size: 14 residues. Per the germline V gene, CDR1 is MDHEN and CDR2 is SYDVKM. The ends lost 6 bases at V and 7 bases at J; junction bases unmatched: 9. The CDR3 spells CASSLTGEEQPQHF. In DNA, the CDR3 is TGTGCCAGCAGCCTCACAGGGGAGGAACAGCCCCAGCATTTT.

This clonotype was found many times. The chain links TRBV28 to TRBJ1-1, with D possibly being TRBD1 (6 bases). Germline assignment: CDR1 MDHEN and CDR2 SYDVKM. The CDR3 contains 13 residues. V was trimmed by 8 bases and J by 3 bases, leaving 13 bases between them. CDR3 in amino acids: CASLQGLDTEAFF. In DNA, the CDR3 is TGTGCCAGCTTACAGGGTCTCGACACTGAAGCTTTCTTT.

This clonotype was counted a few times. V gene TRBV5-1 combines with J gene TRBJ2-5; 15 bases line up with TRBD2. This CDR3 has 20 residues. The germline gives CDR1 SGHRS, CDR2 YFSETQ. After removal of 4 bases from V and 1 base from J, the junction contained 14 bases not matched to a gene. The CDR3, as DNA: TGCGCCAGCAGCCTGGGACTAGCGGGAGGACACCCACCATCCCAAGAGACCCAGTACTTC. As protein: CASSLGLAGGHPPSQETQYF.

In this sample, this clonotype turned up many times. The chain recombines TRBV12-3 or TRBV12-4 with TRBJ1-1; D not certain. V was pared by 6 bases and J by 8 bases, with 16 bases between. The CDR3 is 13 residues long. CDR3 nucleotides: TGTGCCAGCAGCACCGGGCAGGTGGAGGAAGCTTTCTTT. Protein: CASSTGQVEEAFF.

The sample holds many counts of this clonotype. V and J are TRBV6-5 and TRBJ1-3, with D hard to call. Trimming shortened V by 2 bases and J by 0 bases, and 5 bases separated the two germline ends. CDR3 length: 14 residues. The germline CDR1 and CDR2 sequences are MNHEY and SVGAGI. DNA for the CDR3: TGTGCCAGCAGTTACGAACTCTCTGGAAACACCATATATTTT. The encoded protein is CASSYELSGNTIYF.

This clonotype was recorded at least ten times. The CDR3 protein is CASSLNPGANYGYTF. CDR3 in DNA: TGTGCCAGCAGCTTAAATCCGGGGGCTAACTATGGCTACACCTTC. The chain uses TRBV7-8 and TRBJ1-2, with a weak D call TRBD1 (5 bases). The CDR3 has 15 residues. Trimming cost V 2 bases and J 0 bases, with 10 bases left between them. CDR1 is SGHVS, CDR2 FQNEAQ, per germline.

Regarding this clonotype: This clone may be a read error of a much larger clone one base away. The chain links TRBV5-1 to TRBJ2-5, with 7 positions matching TRBD2. The germline gives CDR1 SGHRS, CDR2 YFSETQ. J gave up 4 bases and V 0 bases, and 6 bases lay outside the gene matches. The length of the CDR3 is 15 residues. CDR3 amino acids: CASSLEAGVRETQYF. CDR3 nucleotides: TGCGCCAGCAGCTTGGAGGCGGGAGTACGAGAGACCCAGTACTTC.

This clonotype was counted ten times or more. The chain joins TRBV19 to TRBJ1-3; D gene uncertain. The CDR3 is 13 amino acids. Germline loops: CDR1 LNHDA, CDR2 SQIVND (reference sequence). V was clipped by 6 bases and J by 2 bases, with 8 bases between them. CDR3: CASRREAGNTIYF. CDR3 nucleotides: TGTGCCAGTAGACGGGAGGCTGGAAACACCATATATTTT.

This chain links TRBV6-1 with TRBJ1-2, with a weak D call TRBD1 (6 bases). CDR1 and CDR2 (germline): MNHNS, SASEGT. V was cut by 9 bases and J by 3 bases, with 20 bases left in between. The CDR3 has 15 amino acids. This CDR3 reads CASHGIRDTHYGYTF. The DNA of the CDR3 is TGTGCCAGTCATGGAATTAGGGACACCCACTATGGCTACACCTTC.

The chain employs TRBV11-2 and TRBJ2-7; D is ambiguous. The ends were cut back, 1 base at V and 2 bases at J, with 12 bases in the middle. The CDR3 consists of 15 residues. The germline gives CDR1 SGHAT, CDR2 FQNNGV. The chain's CDR3 is CASSLARQRAYEQYF. DNA for the CDR3: TGTGCCAGCAGCTTAGCCCGCCAGAGAGCCTACGAGCAGTACTTC.

There are many counts of this clonotype. The CDR3 DNA is TGCAGTGCTACTAGATACTCCCGCGCCTACGAGCAGTACTTC. Translation gives CSATRYSRAYEQYF. The chain combines TRBV20-1 with TRBJ2-7; D remains ambiguous. V gave up 4 bases and J gave up 2 bases, with 15 bases separating them. This CDR3 spans 14 amino acids. Germline loops: CDR1 DFQATT, CDR2 SNEGSKA (reference sequence).

The table lists this clonotype with a count of one. The V gene is TRBV6-2 or TRBV6-3, the J gene TRBJ1-1; D remains unclear. V lost 6 bases and J lost 6, with 8 bases in between. CDR1 and CDR2 from the germline V gene are MNHEY and SVGEGT. This CDR3 spans 11 amino acids. In DNA, the CDR3 is TGTGCCAGCAGCGTAAGGTCTGAAGCTTTCTTT. Amino acid sequence: CASSVRSEAFF.

The sample holds many counts of this clonotype. The chain employs TRBV6-5 and TRBJ1-2; D is perhaps TRBD1 (6 bases). V was pared by 7 bases and J by 1 base, with 16 bases between. The CDR3 is 15 residues long. Germline V gene data show CDR1 as MNHEY and CDR2 as SVGAGI. This CDR3 is CASTSRDTFNYGYTF. The CDR3 DNA sequence: TGTGCCAGCACCTCCCGGGACACCTTTAACTATGGCTACACCTTC.

This rearrangement joins TRBV4-1 to TRBJ2-7; unclear D gene. This CDR3 is 19 amino acids long. The germline CDR1 and CDR2 sequences are MGHRA and YSYEKL. Deletions cut 0 bases from V and 4 bases from J, with 25 bases between. This CDR3 is CASSQDFLRGDMSVYEQYF. CDR3 nucleotides: TGCGCCAGCAGCCAAGACTTTTTACGTGGAGACATGTCTGTATACGAGCAGTACTTC.

The chain couples TRBV7-2 to TRBJ2-3; no definite D call. From germline, CDR1 is SGHTA and CDR2 FQGNSA. CDR3 size: 14 residues. Trimming left V 5 bases short and J 0 bases short, with 9 bases between. CDR3 in amino acids: CASSPMDSTDTQYF. For the CDR3, the DNA is TGTGCCAGCAGCCCCATGGACAGCACAGATACGCAGTATTTT. Filled out from reference TRBV7-2 and TRBJ2-3, the complete variable domain reads GAGVSQSPSNKVTEKGKDVELRCDPISGHTALYWYRQSLGQGLEFLIYFQGNSAPDKSGLPSDRFSAERTGGSVSTLTIQRTQQEDSAVYLCASSPMDSTDTQYFGPGTRLTVL.

This clonotype was counted at least ten times. The chain uses TRBV7-9 and TRBJ2-7; 7 nucleotides align to TRBD1. Trimming at V came to 4 bases and at J to 3 bases, leaving 9 bases not matched to a gene. The CDR3 is 15 residues long. Germline values: CDR1 SEHNR, CDR2 FQNEAQ (reference sequence). The CDR3 nucleotides are TGTGCCAGCAGCTCTTCCGGGACAGTATACTACGAGCAGTACTTC. Encoded protein: CASSSSGTVYYEQYF.

There are many counts of this clonotype. The chain recombines TRBV20-1 with TRBJ2-7; 11 positions agree with TRBD2. CDR1 and CDR2 from the germline V gene are DFQATT and SNEGSKA (reference sequence). This CDR3 comprises 15 residues. J was trimmed by 2 bases and V by 5 bases; bases with no gene match: 8. The CDR3 DNA reads as TGCAGTGCTCATGCTAGCGGGAGGTATACCTACGAGCAGTACTTC. Translating gives CSAHASGRYTYEQYF.

A note on this clonotype: At one of its ends the junction is not consistent with the germline gene, which may arise from a read error. J is TRBJ1-2 and V is TRBV6-1; D is unclear. The CDR3 is made up of 13 amino acids. Germline CDR1 is MNHNS and CDR2 is SASEGT. The CDR3 loop reads CASREAWDYGYTF. Here the CDR3 DNA reads TGTGCCAGCAGAGAAGCCTGGGACTATGGCTACACCTTC.

This clonotype was recorded many times. The chain has TRBV27 and TRBJ2-7, with D tentatively TRBD2 (5 bases). The CDR3 spans 13 residues. Germline V gene lookup returns CDR1 MNHEY and CDR2 SMNVEV (reference sequence). Trimming took off 5 bases at V and 4 bases at J, with 12 bases between the two ends. CDR3 in amino acids: CASSPRTGYEQYF. CDR3 coding DNA: TGTGCCAGCAGTCCCCGGACTGGGTACGAGCAGTACTTC.

The rearrangement uses TRBV11-2 and TRBJ2-4, with 12 bases aligning to TRBD2. There are 16 residues in the CDR3. CDR1 is SGHAT and CDR2 is FQNNGV in the germline V gene. Unmatched junction bases numbered 4, after V lost 5 bases and J lost 2 bases. This chain's CDR3 is CASSLTSGSSKNIQYF. CDR3 nucleotide sequence: TGTGCCAGCAGCCTGACTAGCGGGAGTTCCAAAAACATTCAGTACTTC.

This clonotype was found many times. V is TRBV11-2 and J is TRBJ2-7, with 7 bases identical to TRBD2. Germline CDR1 reads SGHAT; CDR2 reads FQNNGV. V gave up 5 bases and J gave up 0 bases; unmatched junction bases: 16. The CDR3 spans 18 residues. The CDR3 here is CASSPPSPTSASSYEQYF. As DNA, the CDR3 is TGTGCCAGCAGCCCGCCCTCCCCCACTAGCGCTAGCTCCTACGAGCAGTACTTC.

In its sample, this clonotype was seen a few times. The chain uses TRBV30 and TRBJ2-2; 7 positions agree with TRBD1. CDR3 length equals 15 residues. Germline trimming cut 3 bases from V and 4 bases from J; bases unmatched to any gene: 8. Germline CDR1 is GTSNPN and CDR2 is SVGIG (reference sequence). In nucleotides, the CDR3 is TGTGCCTGGAGGCTACAGGGGCCGGGCACCGGGGAGCTGTTTTTT. This encodes CAWRLQGPGTGELFF.